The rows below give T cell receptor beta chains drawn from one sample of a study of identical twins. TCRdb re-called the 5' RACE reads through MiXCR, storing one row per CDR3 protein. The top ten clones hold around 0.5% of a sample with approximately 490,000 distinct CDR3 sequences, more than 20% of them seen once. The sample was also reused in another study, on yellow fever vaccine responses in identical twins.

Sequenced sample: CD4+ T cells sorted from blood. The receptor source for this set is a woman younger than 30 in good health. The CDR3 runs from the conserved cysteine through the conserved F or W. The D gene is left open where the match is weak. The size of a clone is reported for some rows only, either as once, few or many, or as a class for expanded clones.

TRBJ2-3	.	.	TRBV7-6	CASSQNRGGTDTQYF	TGTGCCAGCAGCCAAAACAGGGGGGGTACAGATACGCAGTATTTT
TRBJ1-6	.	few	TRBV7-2	CASSLEKGQPLHF	TGTGCCAGCAGCTTAGAGAAGGGCCAGCCCCTCCACTTT
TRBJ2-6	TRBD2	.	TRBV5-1	CASSLGSGGSYSGANVLTF	TGCGCCAGCAGCTTGGGCAGCGGGGGGTCTTACTCTGGGGCCAACGTCCTGACTTTC
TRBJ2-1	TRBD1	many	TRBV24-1	CATSDSQTGVDEQFF	TGTGCCACCAGTGACTCTCAGACAGGGGTGGATGAGCAGTTCTTC
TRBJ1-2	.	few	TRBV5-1	CASSLLEWRYGYTF	TGCGCCAGCAGCTTGCTGGAGTGGAGATATGGCTACACCTTC
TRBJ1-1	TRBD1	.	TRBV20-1	CSALLTGKNTEAFF	TGCAGTGCTCTACTGACAGGGAAGAACACTGAAGCTTTCTTT
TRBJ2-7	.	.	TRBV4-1	CASSQQVLYEQYF	TGCGCCAGCAGCCAACAGGTTCTCTACGAGCAGTACTTC
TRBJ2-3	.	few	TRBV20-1	CSARAGTDTQYF	TGCAGTGCTAGAGCAGGCACAGATACGCAGTATTTT
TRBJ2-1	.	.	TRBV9	CASSPYPGRDNEQFF	TGTGCCAGCAGCCCTTATCCGGGGCGGGACAATGAGCAGTTCTTC
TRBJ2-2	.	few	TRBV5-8	CASNKGQPLRGTGELFF	TGTGCCAGCAATAAAGGGCAGCCCCTCCGAGGGACCGGGGAGCTGTTTTTT
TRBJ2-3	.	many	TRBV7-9	CASSLSDTQYF	TGTGCCAGCAGCTTATCAGATACGCAGTATTTT
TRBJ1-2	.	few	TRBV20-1	CSGYVPDGYTF	TGCAGTGGTTATGTGCCGGATGGCTACACCTTC
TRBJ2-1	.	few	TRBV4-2	CASSQVASDGNEQFF	TGTGCCAGCAGCCAAGTTGCGTCGGATGGCAATGAGCAGTTCTTC
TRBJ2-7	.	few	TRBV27	CASSLVAGRYEQYF	TGTGCCAGCAGTTTAGTTGCCGGACGCTACGAGCAGTACTTC
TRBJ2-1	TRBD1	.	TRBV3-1	CASSRTGNSYNEQFF	TGTGCCAGCAGCCGGACAGGTAACTCCTACAATGAGCAGTTCTTC
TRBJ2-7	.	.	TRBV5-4	CASSLKVEPHEQYF	TGTGCCAGCAGCTTGAAGGTAGAGCCCCACGAGCAGTACTTC
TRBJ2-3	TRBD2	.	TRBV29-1	CSVDAGLLAGARTDTQYF	TGCAGCGTTGACGCTGGGTTACTAGCGGGAGCCCGCACAGATACGCAGTATTTT
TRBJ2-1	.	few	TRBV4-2	CASSQDGTSIDEQFF	TGTGCCAGCAGCCAAGATGGGACGTCAATCGATGAGCAGTTCTTC
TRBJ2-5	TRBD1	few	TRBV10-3	CAISEPTGRETQYF	TGTGCCATCAGTGAGCCGACAGGGCGAGAGACCCAGTACTTC
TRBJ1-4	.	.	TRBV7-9	CASRPTGNEKLFF	TGTGCCAGCAGACCTACAGGGAATGAAAAACTGTTTTTT
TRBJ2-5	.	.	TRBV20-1	CSARDVGVGETQYF	TGCAGTGCTAGAGATGTAGGGGTGGGGGAGACCCAGTACTTC
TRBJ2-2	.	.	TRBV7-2	CASSSGPGPEYGELFF	TGTGCCAGCAGCTCCGGACCGGGACCTGAGTACGGGGAGCTGTTTTTT
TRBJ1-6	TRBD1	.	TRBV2	CASRDYRGLGSPLHF	TGTGCCAGCAGGGATTACAGGGGGCTAGGTTCACCCCTCCACTTT
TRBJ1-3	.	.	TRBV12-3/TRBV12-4	CASSLDGEFSGNTIYF	TGTGCCAGCAGTTTAGACGGGGAGTTCTCTGGAAACACCATATATTTT
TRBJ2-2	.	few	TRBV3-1	CASTHRNTGELFF	TGTGCCAGCACCCACAGGAATACCGGGGAGCTGTTTTTT
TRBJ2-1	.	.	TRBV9	CASSAPGSDEQFF	TGTGCCAGCAGCGCCCCGGGTTCGGATGAGCAGTTCTTC